The T cell receptor beta chain under discussion was sequenced for a study of shared clonotypes between healthy human individuals. Losses at the gene ends were 3 bases for V and 5 bases for J; bases not matched to a gene: 11. Germline V CDR1 and CDR2: SGDLS, YYNGEE. This CDR3 comprises 16 residues. Study conclusions and caveats: Larger richness was generally estimated for naive than memory subsets.

With respect to this clone: The antigen is unknown.

Each replicate PCR on the sorted subsets used 200 ng DNA (around 31,000 T cell genomes). TCRdb's copy holds only in-frame clones and misses some; the assay was immunoSEQ multiplex PCR. Of roughly 1,500,000 clones in the sample, about 98.5% were seen once. The chain recombines TRBV9 with TRBJ2-7; 10 positions agree with TRBD2. The sequence came from a man aged 25-45 years in good health. The sequenced sample consisted of naive CD4+ T cells sorted from blood. Subset meaning: CD45RA+ positively selected. CDR3 amino acids: CASSARLAGGKHEQYF. The DNA for the CDR3 is TGTGCCAGCAGCGCCCGACTAGCGGGTGGGAAGCACGAGCAGTACTTC.